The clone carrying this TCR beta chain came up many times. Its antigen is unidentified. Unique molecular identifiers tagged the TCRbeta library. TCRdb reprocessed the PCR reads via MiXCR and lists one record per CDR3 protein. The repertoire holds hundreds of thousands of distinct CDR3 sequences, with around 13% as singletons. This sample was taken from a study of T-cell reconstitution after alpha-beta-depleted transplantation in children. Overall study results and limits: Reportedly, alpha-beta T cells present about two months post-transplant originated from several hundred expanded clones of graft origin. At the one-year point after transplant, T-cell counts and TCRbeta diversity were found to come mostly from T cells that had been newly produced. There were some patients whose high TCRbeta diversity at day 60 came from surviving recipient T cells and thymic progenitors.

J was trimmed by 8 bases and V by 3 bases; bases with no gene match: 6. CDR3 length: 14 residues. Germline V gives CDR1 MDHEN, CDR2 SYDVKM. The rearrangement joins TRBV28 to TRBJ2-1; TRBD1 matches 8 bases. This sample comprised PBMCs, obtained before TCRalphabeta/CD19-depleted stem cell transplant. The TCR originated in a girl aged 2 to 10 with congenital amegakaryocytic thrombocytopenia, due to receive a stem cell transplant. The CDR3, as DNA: TGTGCCAGCAGTTTCGGGCCGGACAGGGATGAGCAGTTCTTC. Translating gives CASSFGPDRDEQFF.